The present entry profiles one TCR beta chain with its context. No antigen is known for it. The CDR3 end shows no conserved phenylalanine or tryptophan, and so a read error is likely. The data derive from a study of early T cells in non-severe SARS-CoV-2 infection. Study overall: Sequencing input comprised bulk RNA from unsorted whole blood; chain pairing was not available. Study results and caveats: Matching results from VDJdb favored anti-spike CD8 responses, leaving private and CD4 specificities undetected.

The ends were cut back, 8 bases at V and 5 bases at J, with 20 bases in the middle. CDR3 length equals 14 residues. Germline CDR1 reads SQVTM; CDR2 reads ANQGSEA. Each single cDNA molecule received a unique molecular identifier. TCRdb re-called the 5' RACE reads through MiXCR, storing one row per CDR3 protein. The sample comprises about 77,000 distinct CDR3 sequences, roughly a sixth of which are singletons, and around 2.6% rests with the top ten. This chain uses TRBV29-1 with TRBJ2-3; possible D gene TRBD1, 6 bases. The sequencing input was whole blood. The sequence came from an adult who was a healthcare worker with PCR-confirmed SARS-CoV-2 infection or an uninfected control (not recorded which). CDR3 sequence reads: CSYPGAGVKDTQYL. CDR3 DNA: TGCAGCTACCCAGGGGCAGGGGTAAAAGATACGCAGTATTTG.